These 29 T cell receptor beta chains share one sample of origin, sequenced in a study of blood T cells in healthy people across ages. Through a sample-barcoded 5' primer and a J-beta primer mix, a second PCR was run for roughly 6 to 12 cycles. One entry per CDR3 protein, called by TCRdb with MiXCR from the 5' RACE reads. The repertoire includes 1.5 million to 2 million distinct CDR3 sequences, 25% to 30% of them detected once, and approximately 7.7% sits in the top ten. The sample taken for sequencing was blood. Receptor source: a woman in her 30s in good health.

The chain couples TRBV20-1 to TRBJ1-6; D gene uncertain. Trimming stripped 5 bases from V and 7 bases from J, with 9 bases between. The CDR3 consists of 12 residues. Germline CDR1 reads DFQATT; CDR2 reads SNEGSKA (reference sequence). CDR3 sequence (DNA): TGCAGTGCTCATCAAGGGAATTCACCCCTCCACTTT. Protein product: CSAHQGNSPLHF.

The chain joins TRBV18 to TRBJ2-7; D is perhaps TRBD1 (6 bases). The closer fit of TRBJ2-5 to the DNA end suggests the J call may be wrong. Per germline, CDR1 KGHSH and CDR2 LQKENI. The CDR3 loop spans 14 amino acids. Here the CDR3 DNA reads TGTGCCAGCTCACCTACGGACAGTGCACGGACCCAGTACTTC. The encoded protein is CASSPTDSARTQYF.

In its sample, this clonotype was seen many times. This chain uses TRBV10-3 with TRBJ2-1, with a tentative D call TRBD1 (6 bases). This CDR3 is built from 14 residues. The V end lost 9 bases, the J end lost 4 bases, and 16 bases lay between the germline ends. Germline assignment: CDR1 ENHRY and CDR2 SYGVKD. CDR3 DNA: TGTGCCATACAATTTGGGGGCCTATACAATGAGCAGTTCTTC. Translation gives CAIQFGGLYNEQFF.

The V gene is TRBV7-9, the J gene TRBJ1-1; TRBD1 aligns across 9 bases. V shed 6 bases and J 1 base; nucleotides not matched to a gene: 6. This CDR3 has 15 amino acids. Germline V CDR1 and CDR2: SEHNR, FQNEAQ (reference sequence). The CDR3 region has the DNA TGTGCCAGCAGGCAAATGGGACAGGGGAACACTGAAGCTTTCTTT. It specifies CASRQMGQGNTEAFF. Filled out from reference TRBV7-9 and TRBJ1-1, the complete variable domain reads DTGVSQNPRHKITKRGQNVTFRCDPISEHNRLYWYRQTLGQGPEFLTYFQNEAQLEKSRLLSDRFSAERPKGSFSTLEIQRTEQGDSAMYLCASRQMGQGNTEAFFGQGTRLTVV.

CDR3 sequence (DNA): TGCGCCAGCAGCTTGGACGGCGGGGGCTCAGTAGGGACCCAGTACTTC. This translates into CASSLDGGGSVGTQYF. The genes are TRBV5-1 and TRBJ2-7, with D perhaps matching TRBD2 (7 bases). The end of the DNA fits TRBJ2-5 better, so the J call may be wrong. This CDR3 has 16 residues. The germline CDR1 and CDR2 sequences are SGHRS and YFSETQ.

As DNA, the CDR3 is TGCAGTGCTAGCGGGGGCCGCCATGAGCAGTTCTTC. This sequence encodes CSASGGRHEQFF. This chain connects TRBV20-1 to TRBJ2-1; D might be TRBD1 or TRBD2, each matching 6 bases. Looked up from germline, CDR1 is DFQATT and CDR2 is SNEGSKA (reference sequence). The CDR3 length is 12 residues. Between the trimmed V and J ends, which lost 3 bases and 8 bases, there was a span of 11 bases.

This chain links TRBV5-1 with TRBJ2-3, with D possibly being TRBD2 (5 bases). Per germline, CDR1 SGHRS and CDR2 YFSETQ. This CDR3 comprises 16 residues. Trimming removed 1 base from V and 4 bases from J, with 16 bases in between. The CDR3 loop is CASSLMARGPADTQYF. The CDR3 nucleotides are TGCGCCAGCAGCTTGATGGCGAGAGGGCCCGCAGATACGCAGTATTTT.

In this sample, this clonotype turned up many times. The V call is TRBV20-1, the J call TRBJ1-5, with D uncertain. The CDR3 loop spans 16 amino acids. The V end lost 5 bases, the J end lost 2 bases, and 19 bases lay between the germline ends. Germline V gene data show CDR1 as DFQATT and CDR2 as SNEGSKA (reference sequence). CDR3 in DNA: TGCAGTGCTGAGCAATCCTCGGGAGGCGGCAATCAGCCCCAGCATTTT. Translated, it gives CSAEQSSGGGNQPQHF.

This clonotype was detected only a few times. Relative to the germline gene, one junction end is altered; a read error may explain this. The chain links TRBV6-4 to TRBJ2-4, with TRBD1 matching 9 bases. CDR1 and CDR2 (germline): MRHNA, SNTAGT. This CDR3 comprises 14 residues. CDR3 in DNA: TGTGTCAGCAGTGACCCGGGACAGGGAAACATTCAGTACTTC. This gives the protein CVSSDPGQGNIQYF.

The gene calls are TRBV7-2 and TRBJ2-7; D is undetermined. Trimming took off 2 bases at V and 13 bases at J, with 6 bases between the two ends. The CDR3 has 9 residues. Germline CDR1 SGHTA, CDR2 FQGNSA. The DNA for the CDR3 is TGTGCCAGCAGCTTAATCCTCTACTTC. Translating gives CASSLILYF.

The rearrangement uses TRBV6-2 or TRBV6-3 and TRBJ2-1; 10 nucleotides align to TRBD2. The germline gives CDR1 MNHEY, CDR2 SVGEGT. CDR3 length equals 15 residues. V lost 7 bases to trimming and J lost 5 bases; unmatched junction nucleotides: 8. The CDR3 region is CASNLWTSGHNEQFF. In DNA form, the CDR3 reads TGTGCCAGCAACCTGTGGACTAGCGGACACAATGAGCAGTTCTTC.

Comments on this clonotype: A read error may account for a junction end that differs from germline. V is TRBV20-1 and J is TRBJ1-1, with a weak D call TRBD1 (5 bases). Germline V CDR1 and CDR2: DFQATT, SNEGSKA (reference sequence). CDR3 length: 15 residues. CDR3 sequence reads: CSARAGAFRGTEAFF. CDR3 in DNA: TGCAGTGCAAGAGCCGGGGCCTTCCGCGGCACTGAAGCTTTCTTT.

A remark on this clonotype: A much bigger clone sits one base away, suggesting this may be a read error. V gene TRBV6-6 combines with J gene TRBJ1-2; TRBD1 matches at 9 bases. Germline CDR1 reads MNHNY; CDR2 reads SVGAGI (reference sequence). Losses at the gene ends were 11 bases for V and 6 bases for J; bases not matched to a gene: 13. The CDR3 totals 14 residues. The CDR3 nucleotides are TGTGCCGCTAAGGACAGGGGCATTGTCCATGGCTACACCTTC. It translates to CAAKDRGIVHGYTF.

The V call is TRBV7-3, the J call TRBJ2-3; no clear D. Germline V lookup: CDR1 SGHTA, CDR2 FQGTGA. The CDR3 runs to 17 residues. V shed 1 base and J shed 2 bases, with 16 bases lying between them. CDR3 protein: CASSLSPPDTSTDTQYF. CDR3 in DNA: TGTGCCAGCAGCTTAAGCCCCCCAGATACCTCCACAGATACGCAGTATTTT.

V gene TRBV20-1 combines with J gene TRBJ1-2, with TRBD1 identical over 8 bases. J gave up 7 bases and V 5 bases, and 15 bases lay outside the gene matches. The germline V gene encodes CDR1 DFQATT and CDR2 SNEGSKA (reference sequence). This CDR3 is 15 amino acids long. Here the CDR3 reads CSAPTEIRGRSGYTF. For the CDR3, the DNA is TGCAGTGCTCCTACCGAAATCAGGGGGCGCAGTGGCTACACCTTC.

This clonotype was detected a few times. This chain connects TRBV12-3 or TRBV12-4 to TRBJ2-5; D is unresolved. The J call is doubtful: the DNA matches TRBJ2-7 better. The CDR3 has 13 amino acids. The CDR3 spells CASAPLPSTEQYF. The CDR3, as DNA: TGTGCCAGCGCCCCTCTACCAAGTACCGAGCAGTACTTC.

The sample holds a few counts of this clonotype. The chain links TRBV6-5 to TRBJ1-1; TRBD1 matches at 7 bases. This CDR3 region has 13 residues. Unmatched junction bases numbered 10, after V lost 4 bases and J lost 11 bases. CDR1 is MNHEY, CDR2 SVGAGI, per germline. CDR3 sequence (DNA): TGTGCCAGCAGTTCACCCTACGACAGGGTTGCTTTCTTT. Protein product: CASSSPYDRVAFF.

The chain uses TRBV19 and TRBJ1-2; D is possibly TRBD1 (5 bases). CDR3 length: 12 residues. The germline gives CDR1 LNHDA, CDR2 SQIVND (reference sequence). Trimming took 8 bases from V and 7 from J, leaving 14 bases between them. CDR3 loop: CASSEQVRGYTF. The CDR3 bases are TGTGCCAGTTCTGAACAGGTCCGTGGCTACACCTTC.

The chain couples TRBV29-1 to TRBJ1-1; no reliable D call. The CDR3 length is 12 residues. CDR1 is SQVTM, CDR2 ANQGSEA, per germline. V lost 7 bases, J lost 0 bases, and 9 bases lay in between. Here the CDR3 reads CSGRTLNTEAFF. The CDR3 DNA reads as TGCAGCGGACGGACGCTGAACACTGAAGCTTTCTTT.

The rearrangement uses TRBV6-1 and TRBJ2-7, with D uncertain. CDR1 and CDR2 from the germline V gene are MNHNS and SASEGT. Between the trimmed V and J ends, which lost 4 bases and 1 base, there was a span of 14 bases. The CDR3 runs to 15 residues. The CDR3 protein is CASSVRLPGSYEQYF. For the CDR3, the DNA is TGTGCCAGCAGTGTAAGGCTACCCGGATCCTACGAGCAGTACTTC.

This clonotype came up a few times. The J gene is TRBJ2-7, the V gene TRBV5-1, with D perhaps assigned TRBD1 or TRBD2 (6 bases each). The CDR3 contains 15 residues. Looked up from germline, CDR1 is SGHRS and CDR2 is YFSETQ. Trimming shortened V by 4 bases and J by 4 bases, and 18 bases separated the two germline ends. In nucleotides, the CDR3 is TGCGCCAGCAGCCCCGGGGGCGTCCGGCCTTACGAGCAGTACTTC. It encodes CASSPGGVRPYEQYF.

This clonotype was detected only a few times. This chain links TRBV7-2 with TRBJ2-1; 8 bases fit TRBD2. CDR3 length: 14 amino acids. Germline trimming cut 4 bases from V and 9 bases from J; bases unmatched to any gene: 8. In germline, CDR1 is SGHTA, CDR2 FQGNSA. The CDR3 sequence: CASSSGTRYGEQFF. The CDR3 DNA sequence: TGTGCCAGCAGCTCCGGGACTAGGTATGGTGAGCAGTTCTTC.

This clonotype was detected ten times or more. The rearrangement joins TRBV5-1 to TRBJ2-5; the D gene is possibly TRBD2 (5 bases). Germline CDR1 is SGHRS and CDR2 is YFSETQ. Trimming left V 7 bases short and J 1 base short, with 20 bases between. The CDR3 loop spans 16 amino acids. The CDR3 sequence is CASLFGSWGSQETQYF. The CDR3 DNA sequence: TGCGCCAGCCTTTTTGGGAGTTGGGGATCCCAAGAGACCCAGTACTTC. Drawing the rest from reference TRBV5-1 and TRBJ2-5, the complete variable domain is KAGVTQTPRYLIKTRGQQVTLSCSPISGHRSVSWYQQTPGQGLQFLFEYFSETQRNKGNFPGRFSGRQFSNSRSEMNVSTLELGDSALYLCASLFGSWGSQETQYFGPGTRLLVL.

This clonotype was counted only a few times. This rearrangement joins TRBV6-1 to TRBJ2-7; D is perhaps TRBD1 (5 bases). The CDR3 is made up of 16 amino acids. Trimming removed 0 bases from V and 0 bases from J, with 12 bases in between. From germline, CDR1 is MNHNS and CDR2 SASEGT. CDR3 sequence: CASSEADTPSSYEQYF. In DNA, the CDR3 is TGTGCCAGCAGTGAAGCGGACACCCCTAGCTCCTACGAGCAGTACTTC.

The chain links TRBV6-2 or TRBV6-3 to TRBJ1-2; the match to TRBD1 covers 7 bases. CDR1 and CDR2 (germline): MNHEY, SVGEGT. V gave up 8 bases and J gave up 9 bases; unmatched junction bases: 21. The CDR3 runs to 16 residues. The CDR3 region is CASFGGQNLNYGSYTF. Written as DNA, the CDR3 is TGTGCCAGCTTCGGGGGACAGAACCTTAACTATGGTAGCTACACCTTC.

The V and J genes are TRBV7-2 and TRBJ2-1; D gene unclear. The CDR3 has 13 amino acids. Germline CDR1 is SGHTA and CDR2 is FQGNSA. The V and J ends lost 0 bases and 8 bases respectively, with 8 bases between them. CDR3 sequence reads: CASSLAIAYEQFF. The CDR3 DNA reads as TGTGCCAGCAGCTTAGCTATTGCCTATGAGCAGTTCTTC. Combining the CDR3 with reference TRBV7-2 and TRBJ2-1 gives the whole variable domain GAGVSQSPSNKVTEKGKDVELRCDPISGHTALYWYRQSLGQGLEFLIYFQGNSAPDKSGLPSDRFSAERTGGSVSTLTIQRTQQEDSAVYLCASSLAIAYEQFFGPGTRLTVL.

The rearrangement links TRBV10-3 to TRBJ1-2; no firm D call. The germline gives CDR1 ENHRY, CDR2 SYGVKD. V was pared by 2 bases and J by 1 base, with 8 bases between. The CDR3 covers 14 residues. In DNA form, the CDR3 reads TGTGCCATCAGTGAGGAGAGGGTTAACTATGGCTACACCTTC. Protein product: CAISEERVNYGYTF.

In its sample, this clonotype was seen a few times. The chain couples TRBV7-9 to TRBJ2-1, with 12 bases that match TRBD2. The CDR3 length is 16 residues. The V and J ends lost 2 bases and 9 bases, in that order; junction bases with no gene match: 8. Per germline, CDR1 SEHNR and CDR2 FQNEAQ (reference sequence). The CDR3 reads CASSLFSLAGGAEQFF. The DNA for the CDR3 is TGTGCCAGCAGCTTATTTTCGCTAGCGGGAGGGGCTGAGCAGTTCTTC.

This clonotype was seen just once. The V gene is TRBV5-1, the J gene TRBJ2-3; tentative D call: TRBD2 (5 bases). The V end was cut by 5 bases, the J end by 4 bases, with 20 bases between. CDR1 and CDR2 (germline): SGHRS, YFSETQ. CDR3 length: 16 residues. The CDR3 spells CASSTVERQGSDTQYF. DNA of the CDR3: TGCGCCAGCAGTACGGTAGAGCGGCAAGGTTCAGATACGCAGTATTTT.